These T cell receptor beta chains were read from a single sample in a study of T cell changes during pregnancy in multiple sclerosis. Libraries were prepared by immunoSEQ multiplex PCR; TCRdb keeps only in-frame clonotypes and omits some of them. This sample has tens of thousands of clones, with 90% to 95% found just once. Source: CD4+ T cells from peripheral blood mononuclear cells, taken in the second trimester of pregnancy. These receptors were obtained from a female donor in good health, enrolled as a control in a pregnancy study. The CDR3 runs from the conserved cysteine through the conserved F or W. Each record gives: V gene, clone size, J gene, D gene, CDR3 length, CDR3 DNA, CDR3 protein. A D gene is named only where the DNA matches it firmly. Size is omitted from some rows. Given values are once, few, many or a class for expanded clones.

v_call: TRBV5-1; clone_size: NA; j_call: TRBJ1-6; d_call: NA; cdr3_length: 14; cdr3_nt: TGCGCCAGCAAAACCGGACAGAGTAATTCACCCCTCCACTTT; cdr3_aa: CASKTGQSNSPLHF
v_call: TRBV18; clone_size: NA; j_call: TRBJ1-1; d_call: NA; cdr3_length: 12; cdr3_nt: TGTGCCAGCTCGCAGGGTAACACTGAAGCTTTCTTT; cdr3_aa: CASSQGNTEAFF
v_call: TRBV4-1; clone_size: NA; j_call: TRBJ2-2; d_call: NA; cdr3_length: 16; cdr3_nt: TGCGCCAGCAGCCAAACCGGGACTTCCAACACCGGGGAGCTGTTTTTT; cdr3_aa: CASSQTGTSNTGELFF
v_call: TRBV2; clone_size: NA; j_call: TRBJ2-5; d_call: NA; cdr3_length: 14; cdr3_nt: TGTGCCAGCAGCAAGGACTACAACCAAGAGACCCAGTACTTC; cdr3_aa: CASSKDYNQETQYF
v_call: TRBV4-2; clone_size: NA; j_call: TRBJ1-2; d_call: NA; cdr3_length: 16; cdr3_nt: TGTGCCAGCACCCAGAGGGCACGGGGGGCGAACTATGGCTACACCTTC; cdr3_aa: CASTQRARGANYGYTF
v_call: TRBV7-9; clone_size: NA; j_call: TRBJ2-7; d_call: NA; cdr3_length: 12; cdr3_nt: TGTGCCAGCAGCCTCACAGGATACGAGCAGTACTTC; cdr3_aa: CASSLTGYEQYF
v_call: TRBV7-3; clone_size: NA; j_call: TRBJ2-7; d_call: NA; cdr3_length: 13; cdr3_nt: TGTGCCAGCAGCTACCAACCCCAGTACGAGCAGTACTTC; cdr3_aa: CASSYQPQYEQYF
v_call: TRBV19; clone_size: NA; j_call: TRBJ2-2; d_call: TRBD1; cdr3_length: 14; cdr3_nt: TGTGCCAGTAGTATAAGGACAGGGCCCGGGGAGCTGTTTTTT; cdr3_aa: CASSIRTGPGELFF
v_call: TRBV6-5; clone_size: once; j_call: TRBJ2-7; d_call: NA; cdr3_length: 14; cdr3_nt: TGTGCCAGCACCGCGACAGGAGGCTCCTACGAGCAGTACTTC; cdr3_aa: CASTATGGSYEQYF
v_call: TRBV7-9; clone_size: once; j_call: TRBJ1-2; d_call: TRBD1; cdr3_length: 15; cdr3_nt: TGTGCCAGCAGCCTTACAGGGGTCGTTGGCTATGGCTACACCTTC; cdr3_aa: CASSLTGVVGYGYTF
v_call: TRBV6-4; clone_size: NA; j_call: TRBJ1-1; d_call: NA; cdr3_length: 13; cdr3_nt: TGTGCCAGCAGTGAATCTCCCAATACGCGAGCTTTCTTT; cdr3_aa: CASSESPNTRAFF
v_call: TRBV18; clone_size: NA; j_call: TRBJ1-6; d_call: TRBD1; cdr3_length: 15; cdr3_nt: TGTGCCAGCTCACCAGGACAGGGGGGTAATTCACCCCTCCACTTT; cdr3_aa: CASSPGQGGNSPLHF
v_call: TRBV18; clone_size: NA; j_call: TRBJ1-4; d_call: NA; cdr3_length: 16; cdr3_nt: TGTGCCAGCTCACCTGTCGCGGGGTCCCTTAATGAAAAACTGTTTTTT; cdr3_aa: CASSPVAGSLNEKLFF
v_call: TRBV11-3; clone_size: NA; j_call: TRBJ2-3; d_call: TRBD2; cdr3_length: 14; cdr3_nt: TGTGCCAGCAGTCCCGGAACTAGCGCAGATACGCAGTATTTT; cdr3_aa: CASSPGTSADTQYF
v_call: TRBV5-5; clone_size: NA; j_call: TRBJ1-3; d_call: NA; cdr3_length: 14; cdr3_nt: TGTGCCAGCAGCTTGGTACTATCAATGGACACCATATATTTT; cdr3_aa: CASSLVLSMDTIYF
v_call: TRBV7-2; clone_size: NA; j_call: TRBJ2-7; d_call: NA; cdr3_length: 13; cdr3_nt: TGTGCCAGCAGCCTAACGTACGGAGACGAGCAGTACTTC; cdr3_aa: CASSLTYGDEQYF
v_call: TRBV7-9; clone_size: once; j_call: TRBJ1-2; d_call: NA; cdr3_length: 13; cdr3_nt: TGTGCCAGCAGTCCAGGGCAGGGTAGGGGCTACACCTTC; cdr3_aa: CASSPGQGRGYTF
v_call: TRBV4-3; clone_size: NA; j_call: TRBJ2-7; d_call: TRBD1; cdr3_length: 17; cdr3_nt: TGCGCCAGCAGCCAAGATTATAGACAGGGGCTGGCCTACGAGCAGTACTTC; cdr3_aa: CASSQDYRQGLAYEQYF
v_call: TRBV19; clone_size: NA; j_call: TRBJ2-1; d_call: NA; cdr3_length: 16; cdr3_nt: TGTGCCAGTAGTAACCATCGAGGCGGGGTCCACAATGAGCAGTTCTTC; cdr3_aa: CASSNHRGGVHNEQFF
v_call: TRBV11-2; clone_size: NA; j_call: TRBJ1-1; d_call: NA; cdr3_length: 14; cdr3_nt: TGTGCCAGCAGCGGGTCGCAGGTGAACGCTGAAGCTTTCTTT; cdr3_aa: CASSGSQVNAEAFF
v_call: TRBV6-5; clone_size: NA; j_call: TRBJ2-7; d_call: NA; cdr3_length: 15; cdr3_nt: TGTGCCAGCAGCAGGACAATTCCCTCCTCCTACGAGCAGTACTTC; cdr3_aa: CASSRTIPSSYEQYF
v_call: TRBV5-6; clone_size: NA; j_call: TRBJ1-4; d_call: TRBD1; cdr3_length: 14; cdr3_nt: TGTGCCAGCAGCTCTGCAGGGGGCACTGAAAAACTGTTTTTT; cdr3_aa: CASSSAGGTEKLFF
v_call: TRBV4-3; clone_size: once; j_call: TRBJ2-2; d_call: NA; cdr3_length: 15; cdr3_nt: TGCGCCAGCAGCCAAACAGGATATAACACCGGGGAGCTGTTTTTT; cdr3_aa: CASSQTGYNTGELFF
v_call: TRBV28; clone_size: NA; j_call: TRBJ2-1; d_call: TRBD1; cdr3_length: 12; cdr3_nt: TGTGCCAGCAGTTTGACCAGACAGGGGGAGTTCTTC; cdr3_aa: CASSLTRQGEFF